This TCR beta chain appears in the sequencing data of a study of T cell responses to AZD1222 COVID-19 vaccine. Study-level results: Vaccine-associated CD4 TCRs ranged over spike, dominating at 160-218 and 743-854. Close to half of spike-specific TCRs reportedly recognize unmutated variant regions.

Clones were sequenced by immunoSEQ multiplex PCR, and TCRdb holds only the in-frame ones, with some missing. This sample carries 120,000 or so clones, around 89% of them seen once, and the ten largest clones take roughly 11%. To note about this clone: Its cognate antigen is unknown.

The CDR3 runs to 18 residues. The germline V gene has CDR1 SGDLS and CDR2 YYNGEE. Trimming removed 6 bases from V and 0 bases from J, with 22 bases in between. The input for sequencing was peripheral blood, taken on day 0 of MenACWY control vaccination. This sequence originates from an adult in good health. The chain uses TRBV9 and TRBJ2-1; possible D gene TRBD2, 6 bases. CDR3 loop: CASNRRGSGAYSYNEQFF. CDR3 DNA: TGTGCCAGCAACCGTCGTGGTAGCGGAGCCTACTCCTACAATGAGCAGTTCTTC.